The source of this TCR beta chain is a study of T cells after yellow fever vaccination. This clonotype occurred a few times. Its target is unknown. General study findings and limits: Researchers cautioned that FACS-sorted repertoires could harbor abundant clonotypes contaminating from the bulk population. When the response was secondary, it was weaker but reached its peak faster, day 5 versus 15.

TCRdb re-called the 5' RACE reads through MiXCR, storing one row per CDR3 protein. In the table there are around 340,000 distinct CDR3 sequences, around 12% of which are singletons. CDR1 is SQVTM and CDR2 is ANQGSEA in the germline V gene. V lost 6 bases and J 3 bases, leaving 14 bases between the germline ends. The CDR3 runs 13 residues. V gene TRBV29-1 combines with J gene TRBJ2-5; TRBD1 might be the D (6 bases). Material: CD4+ T cells sorted from PBMCs, obtained 15 days after the yellow fever booster vaccination. The TCR was taken from a man younger than 30 who received the YFV17D yellow fever vaccine. CDR3 loop: CSVAGQFKETQYF. The CDR3 DNA sequence: TGCAGCGTGGCCGGACAGTTTAAAGAGACCCAGTACTTC.